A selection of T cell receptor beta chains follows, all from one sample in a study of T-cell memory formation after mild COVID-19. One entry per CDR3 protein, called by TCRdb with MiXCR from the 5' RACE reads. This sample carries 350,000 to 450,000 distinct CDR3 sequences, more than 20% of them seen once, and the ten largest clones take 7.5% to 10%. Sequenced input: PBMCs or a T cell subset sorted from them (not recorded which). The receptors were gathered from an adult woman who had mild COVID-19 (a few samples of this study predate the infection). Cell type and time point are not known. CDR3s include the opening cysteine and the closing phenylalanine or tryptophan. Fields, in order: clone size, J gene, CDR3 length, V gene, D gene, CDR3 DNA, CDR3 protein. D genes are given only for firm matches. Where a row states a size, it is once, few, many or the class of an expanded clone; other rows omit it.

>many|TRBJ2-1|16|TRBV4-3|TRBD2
TGCGCCAGCAGCCAAGAACCTAGCGGTTCCTACAATGAGCAGTTCTTC
CASSQEPSGSYNEQFF
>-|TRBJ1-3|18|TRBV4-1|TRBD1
TGCGCCAGCAGCCAACTCCCGGGACAGGGTTTGGCTGGAAACACCATATATTTT
CASSQLPGQGLAGNTIYF
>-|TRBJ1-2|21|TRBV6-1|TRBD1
TGTGCCAGCAGTAGGGGAGCGGGTCTTCCGGGACAGGCAAAGGTTAACTATGGCTACACCTTC
CASSRGAGLPGQAKVNYGYTF
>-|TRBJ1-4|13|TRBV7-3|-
TGTGCCAGCAGCTTAAGCTACGGTGAAAAACTGTTTTTT
CASSLSYGEKLFF
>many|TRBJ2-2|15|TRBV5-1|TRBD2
TGCGCCAGCAGCGCCGGACTAGCGAACACCGGGGAGCTGTTTTTT
CASSAGLANTGELFF
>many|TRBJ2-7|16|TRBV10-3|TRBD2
TGTGCCATCAGTGACTCGATCGCGGGAGGGTCCTACGAGCAGTACTTC
CAISDSIAGGSYEQYF
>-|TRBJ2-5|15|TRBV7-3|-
TGTGCCAGCAGCCCCTCCGTCAACCGAGGGGAGACCCAGTACTTC
CASSPSVNRGETQYF
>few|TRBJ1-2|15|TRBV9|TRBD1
TGTGCCAGCAGCGCCGGGACAGGGGGGGACTATGGCTACACCTTC
CASSAGTGGDYGYTF
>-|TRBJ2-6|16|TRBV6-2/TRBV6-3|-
TGTGCCAGCACCTGGACAGAACCCTCTGGGGCCAACGTCCTGACTTTC
CASTWTEPSGANVLTF
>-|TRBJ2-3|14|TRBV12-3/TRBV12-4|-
TGTGCCAGCAGCTCCCCCGGGGCCGTAGATACGCAGTATTTT
CASSSPGAVDTQYF
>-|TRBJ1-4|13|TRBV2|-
TGTGCCAGCGGGGTGCGGGTACGGGAAAAACTGTTTTTT
CASGVRVREKLFF
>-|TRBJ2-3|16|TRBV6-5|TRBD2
TGTGCCAGCAGCTCTTTAGCGGGAAAGGTTACAGATACGCAGTATTTT
CASSSLAGKVTDTQYF